This TCR beta chain was captured in a study of beta chain features in type 1 diabetes. Study-wide background: All of the samples together had 85 million to 140 million sorted cells examined.

The single heparinised draw taken from each donor contained roughly 100 mL of blood on average. This CDR3 has 15 amino acids. Germline CDR1 and CDR2: SGHRS and YFSETQ. V was shortened by 2 bases and J by 1 base, with 9 bases between the two germline ends. The sequenced template was cDNA made from the entire isolated RNA. The average read count of naive, central memory and regulatory T cell samples was some 3.8 million. Profiling relied on immunoSEQ multiplex PCR, and the TCRdb table lists in-frame clones only, not all of them. Altogether about 270,000 clones are present, roughly 13% being singletons, with the ten largest covering roughly 0.028%. This clone was counted a few times.

The J gene is TRBJ1-4, the V gene TRBV5-1; D is unclear. The sequence was obtained from a woman aged 40 to 55 in good health. The sequenced sample consisted of naive CD4+ T cells from blood. The CDR3 bases are TGCGCCAGCAGCTTACAGCGGGGAACTAATGAAAAACTGTTTTTT. Translated: CASSLQRGTNEKLFF.